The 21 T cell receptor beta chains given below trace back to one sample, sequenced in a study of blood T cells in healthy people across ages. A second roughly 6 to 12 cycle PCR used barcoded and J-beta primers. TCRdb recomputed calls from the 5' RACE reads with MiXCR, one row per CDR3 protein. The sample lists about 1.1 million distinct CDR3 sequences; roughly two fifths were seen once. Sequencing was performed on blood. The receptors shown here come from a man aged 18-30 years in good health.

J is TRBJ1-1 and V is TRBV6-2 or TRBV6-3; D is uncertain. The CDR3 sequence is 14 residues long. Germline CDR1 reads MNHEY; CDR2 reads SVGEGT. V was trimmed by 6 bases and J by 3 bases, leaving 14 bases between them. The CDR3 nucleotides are TGTGCCAGCAGACCCCCGGAGAAGTACACTGAAGCTTTCTTT. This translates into CASRPPEKYTEAFF.

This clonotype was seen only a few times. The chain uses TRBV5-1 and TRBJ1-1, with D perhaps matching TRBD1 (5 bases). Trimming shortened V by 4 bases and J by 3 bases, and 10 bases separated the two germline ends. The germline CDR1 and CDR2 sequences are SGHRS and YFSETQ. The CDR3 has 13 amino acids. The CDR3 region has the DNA TGCGCCAGCAGCGGGGCGTGGGACACTGAAGCTTTCTTT. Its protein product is CASSGAWDTEAFF. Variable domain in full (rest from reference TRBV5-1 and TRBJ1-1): KAGVTQTPRYLIKTRGQQVTLSCSPISGHRSVSWYQQTPGQGLQFLFEYFSETQRNKGNFPGRFSGRQFSNSRSEMNVSTLELGDSALYLCASSGAWDTEAFFGQGTRLTVV.

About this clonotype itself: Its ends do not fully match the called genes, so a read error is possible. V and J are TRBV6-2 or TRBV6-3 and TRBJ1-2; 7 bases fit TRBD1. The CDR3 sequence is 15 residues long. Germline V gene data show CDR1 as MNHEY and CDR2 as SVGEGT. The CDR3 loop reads CASSYLLRTGFGYTF. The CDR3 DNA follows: TGTGCTAGCAGTTACCTGCTTAGGACAGGCTTTGGCTACACCTTC.

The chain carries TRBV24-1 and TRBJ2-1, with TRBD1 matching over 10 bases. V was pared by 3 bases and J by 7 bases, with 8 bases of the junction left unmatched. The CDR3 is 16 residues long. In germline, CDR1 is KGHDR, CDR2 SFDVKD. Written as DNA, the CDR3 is TGTGCCACCAGTGATATAGACAGGGGGCTCGTAAATGAGCAGTTCTTC. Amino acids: CATSDIDRGLVNEQFF.

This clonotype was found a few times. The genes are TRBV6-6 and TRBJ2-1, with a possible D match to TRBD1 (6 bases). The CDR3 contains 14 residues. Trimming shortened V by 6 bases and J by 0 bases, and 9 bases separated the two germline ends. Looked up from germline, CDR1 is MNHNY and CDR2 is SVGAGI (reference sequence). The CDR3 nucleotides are TGTGCCAGCAGACAGGGTAACTCCTACAATGAGCAGTTCTTC. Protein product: CASRQGNSYNEQFF.

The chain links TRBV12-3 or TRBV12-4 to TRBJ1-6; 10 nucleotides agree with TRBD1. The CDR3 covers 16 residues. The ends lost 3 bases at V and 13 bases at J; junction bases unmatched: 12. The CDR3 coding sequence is TGTGCCAGCAGTTTTGGTCGGGGGGGACAGGGGACCCCCCTCCACTTT. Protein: CASSFGRGGQGTPLHF.

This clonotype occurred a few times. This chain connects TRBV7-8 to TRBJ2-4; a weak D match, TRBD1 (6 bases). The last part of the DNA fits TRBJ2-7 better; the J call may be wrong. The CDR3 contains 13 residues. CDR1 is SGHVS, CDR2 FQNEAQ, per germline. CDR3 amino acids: CASSFNRAYEQYF. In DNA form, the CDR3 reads TGTGCCAGCAGCTTTAACAGGGCTTACGAGCAGTACTTC.

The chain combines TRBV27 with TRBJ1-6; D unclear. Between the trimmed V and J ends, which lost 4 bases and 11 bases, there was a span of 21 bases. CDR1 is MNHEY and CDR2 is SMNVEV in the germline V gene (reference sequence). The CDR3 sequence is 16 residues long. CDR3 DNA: TGTGCCAGCAGTTCCTCAGCGGCGTCTAGCCACACACCCCTCCACTTT. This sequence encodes CASSSSAASSHTPLHF.

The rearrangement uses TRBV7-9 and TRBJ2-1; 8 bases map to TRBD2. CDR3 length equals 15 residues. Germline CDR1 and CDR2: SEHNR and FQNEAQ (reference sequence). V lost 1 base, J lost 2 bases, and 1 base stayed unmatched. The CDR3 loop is CASSLDSGAYNEQFF. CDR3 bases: TGTGCCAGCAGCTTAGATAGCGGGGCCTACAATGAGCAGTTCTTC.

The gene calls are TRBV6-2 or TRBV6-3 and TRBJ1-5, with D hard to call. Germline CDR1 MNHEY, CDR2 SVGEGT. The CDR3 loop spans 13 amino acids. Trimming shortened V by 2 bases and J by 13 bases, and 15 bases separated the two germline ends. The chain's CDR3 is CASSYTAAGPQHF. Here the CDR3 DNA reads TGTGCCAGCAGTTACACGGCGGCAGGCCCGCAGCATTTT.

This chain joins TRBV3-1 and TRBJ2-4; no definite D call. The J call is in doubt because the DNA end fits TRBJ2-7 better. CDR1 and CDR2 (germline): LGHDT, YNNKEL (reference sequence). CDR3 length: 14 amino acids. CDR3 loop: CASSQEQRRYEQYF. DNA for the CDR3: TGTGCCAGCAGCCAGGAGCAGAGGAGATACGAGCAGTACTTC.

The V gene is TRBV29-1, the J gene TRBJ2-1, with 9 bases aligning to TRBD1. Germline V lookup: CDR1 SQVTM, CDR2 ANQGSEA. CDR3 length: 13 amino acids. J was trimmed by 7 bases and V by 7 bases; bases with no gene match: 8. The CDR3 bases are TGCAGCGGCGCCGGGACAGGGTTAAATGAGCAGTTCTTC. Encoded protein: CSGAGTGLNEQFF.

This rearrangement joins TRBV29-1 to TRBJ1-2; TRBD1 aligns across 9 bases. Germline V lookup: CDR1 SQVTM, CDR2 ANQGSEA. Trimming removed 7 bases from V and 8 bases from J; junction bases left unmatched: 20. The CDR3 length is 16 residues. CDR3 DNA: TGCAGCGCAATACAGTTGATGAACAGGGGGCTCTGGGGCTACACCTTC. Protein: CSAIQLMNRGLWGYTF.

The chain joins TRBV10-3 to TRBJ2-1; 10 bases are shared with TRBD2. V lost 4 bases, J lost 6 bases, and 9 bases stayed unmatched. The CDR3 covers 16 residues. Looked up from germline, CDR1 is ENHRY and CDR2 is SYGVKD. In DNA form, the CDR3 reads TGTGCCATCAGTGCCAGCGGGGGGGCCCCGCGCAATGAGCAGTTCTTC. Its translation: CAISASGGAPRNEQFF.

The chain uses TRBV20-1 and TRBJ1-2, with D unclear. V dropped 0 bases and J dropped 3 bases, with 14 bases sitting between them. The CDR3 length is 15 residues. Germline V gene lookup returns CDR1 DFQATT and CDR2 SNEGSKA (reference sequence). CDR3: CSARDSQAIYYGYTF. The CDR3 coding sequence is TGCAGTGCTAGAGATAGCCAGGCAATCTACTATGGCTACACCTTC.

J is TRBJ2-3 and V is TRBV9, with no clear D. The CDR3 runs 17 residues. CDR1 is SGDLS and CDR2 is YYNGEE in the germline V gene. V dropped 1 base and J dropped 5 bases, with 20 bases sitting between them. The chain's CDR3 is CASSVSRAGDGGDTQYF. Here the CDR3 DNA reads TGTGCCAGCAGCGTAAGTCGTGCCGGCGACGGTGGAGATACGCAGTATTTT.

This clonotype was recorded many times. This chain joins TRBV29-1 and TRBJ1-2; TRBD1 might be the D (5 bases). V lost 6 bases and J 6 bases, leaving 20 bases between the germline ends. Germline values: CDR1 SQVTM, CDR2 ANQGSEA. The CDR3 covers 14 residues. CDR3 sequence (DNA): TGCAGCGTGTTACTGTCCTCCAGGGAGGATGGCTACACCTTC. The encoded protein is CSVLLSSREDGYTF.

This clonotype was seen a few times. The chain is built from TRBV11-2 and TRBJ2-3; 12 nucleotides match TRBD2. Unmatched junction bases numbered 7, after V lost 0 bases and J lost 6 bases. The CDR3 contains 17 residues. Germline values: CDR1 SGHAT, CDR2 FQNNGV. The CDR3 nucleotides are TGTGCCAGCAGCTTAGAAGGACTAGCGGGGTCCTCGGATACGCAGTATTTT. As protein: CASSLEGLAGSSDTQYF. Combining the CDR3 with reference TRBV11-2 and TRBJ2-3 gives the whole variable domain EAGVAQSPRYKIIEKRQSVAFWCNPISGHATLYWYQQILGQGPKLLIQFQNNGVVDDSQLPKDRFSAERLKGVDSTLKIQPAKLEDSAVYLCASSLEGLAGSSDTQYFGPGTRLTVL.

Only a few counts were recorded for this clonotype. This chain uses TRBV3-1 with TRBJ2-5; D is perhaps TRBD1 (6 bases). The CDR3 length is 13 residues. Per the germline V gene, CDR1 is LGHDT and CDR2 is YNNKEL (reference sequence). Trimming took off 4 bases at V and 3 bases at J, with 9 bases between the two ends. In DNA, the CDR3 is TGTGCCAGCAGCCCGGACAGTGAAGAGACCCAGTACTTC. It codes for CASSPDSEETQYF.

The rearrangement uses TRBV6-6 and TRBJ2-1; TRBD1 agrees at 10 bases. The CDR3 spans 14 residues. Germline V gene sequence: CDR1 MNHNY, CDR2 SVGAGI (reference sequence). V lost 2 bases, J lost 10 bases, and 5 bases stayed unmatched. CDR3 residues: CASSYGTGVMEQFF. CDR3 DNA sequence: TGTGCCAGCAGTTACGGGACAGGGGTGATGGAGCAGTTCTTC.

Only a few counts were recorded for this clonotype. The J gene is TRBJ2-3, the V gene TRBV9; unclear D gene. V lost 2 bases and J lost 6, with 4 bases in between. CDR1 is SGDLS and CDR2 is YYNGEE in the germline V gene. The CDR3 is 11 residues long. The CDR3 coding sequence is TGTGCCAGCAGCGTTGACGATACGCAGTATTTT. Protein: CASSVDDTQYF.